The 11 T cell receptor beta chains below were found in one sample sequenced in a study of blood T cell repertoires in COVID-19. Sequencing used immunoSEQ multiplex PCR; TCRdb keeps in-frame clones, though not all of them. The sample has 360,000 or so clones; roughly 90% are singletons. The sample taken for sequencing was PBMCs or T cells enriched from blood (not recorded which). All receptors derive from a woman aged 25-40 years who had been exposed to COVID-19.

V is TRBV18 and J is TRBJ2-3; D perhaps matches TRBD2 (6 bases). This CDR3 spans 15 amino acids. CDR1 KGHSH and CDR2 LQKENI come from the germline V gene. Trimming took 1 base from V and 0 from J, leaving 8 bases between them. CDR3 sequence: CASSPLADSTDTQYF. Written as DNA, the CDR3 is TGTGCCAGCTCACCACTAGCGGATAGCACAGATACGCAGTATTTT. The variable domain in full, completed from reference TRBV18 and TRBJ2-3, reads NAGVMQNPRHLVRRRGQEARLRCSPMKGHSHVYWYRQLPEEGLKFMVYLQKENIIDESGMPKERFSAEFPKEGPSILRIQQVVRGDSAAYFCASSPLADSTDTQYFGPGTRLTVL.

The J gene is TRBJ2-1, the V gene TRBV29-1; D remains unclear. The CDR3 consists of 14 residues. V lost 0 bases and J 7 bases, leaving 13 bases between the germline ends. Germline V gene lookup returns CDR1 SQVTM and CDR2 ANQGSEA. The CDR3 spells CSVEEQRLTNEQFF. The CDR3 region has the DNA TGCAGCGTTGAAGAGCAGCGACTTACGAATGAGCAGTTCTTC.

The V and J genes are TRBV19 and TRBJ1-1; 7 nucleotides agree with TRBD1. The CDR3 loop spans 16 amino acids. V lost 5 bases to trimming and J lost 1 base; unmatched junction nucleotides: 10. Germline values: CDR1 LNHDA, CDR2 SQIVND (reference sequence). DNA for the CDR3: TGTGCCAGTAGTTCACGAGTAACAGGGGCGAACACTGAAGCTTTCTTT. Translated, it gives CASSSRVTGANTEAFF. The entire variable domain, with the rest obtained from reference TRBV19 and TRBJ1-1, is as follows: DGGITQSPKYLFRKEGQNVTLSCEQNLNHDAMYWYRQDPGQGLRLIYYSQIVNDFQKGDIAEGYSVSREKKESFPLTVTSAQKNPTAFYLCASSSRVTGANTEAFFGQGTRLTVV.

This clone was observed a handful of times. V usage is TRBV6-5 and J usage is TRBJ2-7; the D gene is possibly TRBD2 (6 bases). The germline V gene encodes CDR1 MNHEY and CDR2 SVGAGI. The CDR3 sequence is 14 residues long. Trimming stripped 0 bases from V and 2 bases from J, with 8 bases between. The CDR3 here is CASSYSPGAYEQYF. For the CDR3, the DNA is TGTGCCAGCAGTTACTCGCCGGGAGCCTACGAGCAGTACTTC.

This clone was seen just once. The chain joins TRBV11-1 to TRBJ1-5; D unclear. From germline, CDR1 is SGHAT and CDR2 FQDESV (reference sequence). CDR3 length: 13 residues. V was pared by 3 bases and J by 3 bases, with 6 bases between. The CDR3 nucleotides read TGTGCCAGCAGCTTTGAGGTCAATCAGCCCCAGCATTTT. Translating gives CASSFEVNQPQHF.

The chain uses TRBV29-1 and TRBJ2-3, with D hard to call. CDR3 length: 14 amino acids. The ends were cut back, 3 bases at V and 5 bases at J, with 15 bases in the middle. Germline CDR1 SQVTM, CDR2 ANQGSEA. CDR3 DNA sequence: TGCAGCGTTGATGGTAGCCACGTAATAGATACGCAGTATTTT. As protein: CSVDGSHVIDTQYF.

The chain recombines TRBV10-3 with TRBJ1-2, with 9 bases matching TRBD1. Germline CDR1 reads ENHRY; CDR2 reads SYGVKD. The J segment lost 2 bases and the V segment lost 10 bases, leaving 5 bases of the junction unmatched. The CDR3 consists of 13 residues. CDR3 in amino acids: CASRTGVNYGYTF. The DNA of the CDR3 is TGTGCCAGTAGGACAGGGGTAAACTATGGCTACACCTTC.

The CDR3 region has the DNA TGCAGCGTTGTCGGTTTGGGCAGCTACTACGAGCAGTACTTC. Protein: CSVVGLGSYYEQYF. The chain employs TRBV29-1 and TRBJ2-7; D unresolved. CDR3 length: 14 residues. CDR1 is SQVTM, CDR2 ANQGSEA, per germline. With 4 bases removed from V and 3 bases from J, the gap between germline ends came to 16 bases.

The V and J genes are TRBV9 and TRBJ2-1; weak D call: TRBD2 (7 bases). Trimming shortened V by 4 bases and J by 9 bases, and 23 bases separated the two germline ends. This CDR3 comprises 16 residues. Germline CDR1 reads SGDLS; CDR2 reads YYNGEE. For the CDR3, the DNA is TGTGCCAGCAGCTCGACGGGGGCGGGAGTTTTCAGTGAGCAGTTCTTC. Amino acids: CASSSTGAGVFSEQFF.

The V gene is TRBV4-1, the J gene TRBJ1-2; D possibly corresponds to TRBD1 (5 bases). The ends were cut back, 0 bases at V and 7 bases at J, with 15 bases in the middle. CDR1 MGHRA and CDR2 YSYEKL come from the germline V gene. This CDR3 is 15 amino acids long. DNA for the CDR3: TGCGCCAGCAGCCAAGAAGGAACAGGATGGGGTGGCTACACCTTC. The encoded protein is CASSQEGTGWGGYTF.

CDR3 loop: CASSLRLAGRQETQYF. The CDR3 coding sequence is TGTGCCAGCAGTCTCCGACTAGCGGGCCGCCAAGAGACCCAGTACTTC. This chain links TRBV28 with TRBJ2-5; 10 nucleotides match TRBD2. There are 16 residues in the CDR3. V gave up 5 bases and J gave up 1 base; unmatched junction bases: 7. CDR1 and CDR2 (germline): MDHEN, SYDVKM. The complete variable domain, with remaining parts taken from reference TRBV28 and TRBJ2-5, reads DVKVTQSSRYLVKRTGEKVFLECVQDMDHENMFWYRQDPGLGLRLIYFSYDVKMKEKGDIPEGYSVSREKKERFSLILESASTNQTSMYLCASSLRLAGRQETQYFGPGTRLLVL.